Listed here are 14 T cell receptor beta chains from one sample, sequenced in a study of cytotoxic CD8 clonotypes in ibrutinib-treated CLL. Assay: immunoSEQ multiplex PCR; the TCRdb copy retains only in-frame clones and omits some. The sample includes roughly 76,000 clones, around 80% of them seen just once. The sequencing here drew on PBMCs, taken at disease progression, from a patient treated with ibrutinib. The receptors stem from a human donor with chronic lymphocytic leukemia.

This clone was observed a single time. CDR3 coding DNA: TGCAGTGCTAGAGACGCCGCCGAAGCTTTCTTT. Translation: CSARDAAEAFF. The chain joins TRBV20-1 to TRBJ1-1; D not certain. The V gene's germline CDR1 is DFQATT and CDR2 SNEGSKA (reference sequence). This CDR3 spans 11 amino acids. V was pared by 0 bases and J by 8 bases, with 7 bases between.

The chain links TRBV19 to TRBJ2-7, with TRBD1 as a possible D gene (5 bases). Germline CDR1 and CDR2: LNHDA and SQIVND (reference sequence). This CDR3 is built from 15 residues. Trimming left V 6 bases short and J 6 bases short, with 21 bases between. CDR3 region: CASRDGQLGALEQYF. The DNA of the CDR3 is TGTGCCAGTAGAGATGGTCAACTTGGGGCCCTCGAGCAGTACTTC.

This sequence joins TRBV6-1 and TRBJ1-1; 7 positions agree with TRBD1. V was pared by 4 bases and J by 11 bases, with 4 bases of the junction left unmatched. Germline values: CDR1 MNHNS, CDR2 SASEGT. The length of the CDR3 is 11 residues. This CDR3 is CASSADRRAFF. In DNA form, the CDR3 reads TGTGCCAGCAGTGCGGACAGGCGGGCTTTCTTT.

As DNA, the CDR3 is TGTGCCAGCAGCGGACTAGCGGGAGGAATAGGAGAGACCCAGTACTTC. Its translation: CASSGLAGGIGETQYF. The V and J genes are TRBV2 and TRBJ2-5; 14 positions match TRBD2. After removal of 6 bases from V and 4 bases from J, the junction contained 7 bases not matched to a gene. Germline V gives CDR1 SNHLY, CDR2 FYNNEI. There are 16 residues in the CDR3.

The rearrangement joins TRBV7-9 to TRBJ2-3; 16 bases fit TRBD2. V trimming: 2 bases; J trimming: 4 bases; junction bases outside the gene matches: 6. Germline values: CDR1 SEHNR, CDR2 FQNEAQ (reference sequence). The CDR3 runs to 18 residues. The CDR3: CASSLTFGTSGGADTQYF. The CDR3 bases are TGTGCCAGCAGCTTAACTTTCGGGACTAGCGGGGGGGCAGATACGCAGTATTTT.

The rearrangement joins TRBV9 to TRBJ1-2; 10 bases line up with TRBD1. Germline V CDR1 and CDR2: SGDLS, YYNGEE. V shed 0 bases and J 2 bases; nucleotides not matched to a gene: 4. This CDR3 has 16 amino acids. CDR3 sequence: CASSVGGQGGNYGYTF. The CDR3 coding sequence is TGTGCCAGCAGCGTAGGCGGACAGGGGGGCAACTATGGCTACACCTTC.

This clone showed up just a few times. The J gene is TRBJ2-3, the V gene TRBV28; 10 bases match TRBD2. This CDR3 region has 15 residues. V lost 8 bases and J lost 3; bases outside the gene matches: 8. The germline V gene has CDR1 MDHEN and CDR2 SYDVKM. The CDR3 region is CASERAGGRTDTQYF. CDR3 nucleotides: TGTGCCAGCGAAAGAGCGGGGGGGAGGACAGATACGCAGTATTTT.

This chain links TRBV27 with TRBJ1-3; no clear D gene. The germline V and J ends were trimmed by 9 bases and 2 bases, with 14 bases remaining between them. Germline V gives CDR1 MNHEY, CDR2 SMNVEV (reference sequence). The CDR3 contains 14 residues. The DNA for the CDR3 is TGTGCCAGTCGCCCGCCGGGCGCTGGAAACACCATATATTTT. It is translated as CASRPPGAGNTIYF.

The chain has TRBV5-1 and TRBJ1-2, with D possibly matching TRBD1 (5 bases). Germline values: CDR1 SGHRS, CDR2 YFSETQ. The V gene lost 0 bases and the J gene lost 1 base, with 7 bases spanning the gap. There are 14 residues in the CDR3. CDR3 nucleotide sequence: TGCGCCAGCAGCTTGGACAGGAATAACTATGGCTACACCTTC. This codes for CASSLDRNNYGYTF.

The CDR3 sequence is CASRRTSGNNEQFF. The CDR3 DNA reads as TGTGCCAGCAGACGGACTAGCGGGAACAATGAGCAGTTCTTC. This chain uses TRBV27 with TRBJ2-1; 12 bases map to TRBD2. V lost 6 bases to trimming and J lost 5 bases; unmatched junction nucleotides: 2. The CDR3 is 14 amino acids. Germline CDR1 MNHEY, CDR2 SMNVEV (reference sequence).

This sequence joins TRBV28 and TRBJ1-2; perhaps TRBD1 as D (5 bases). Germline values: CDR1 MDHEN, CDR2 SYDVKM. Trimming shortened V by 2 bases and J by 4 bases, and 8 bases separated the two germline ends. The CDR3 spans 13 residues. Here the CDR3 DNA reads TGTGCCAGCAGTTTAGCCGACAGCTATGGCTACACCTTC. This translates into CASSLADSYGYTF.

The chain is built from TRBV18 and TRBJ1-2, with a tentative D call TRBD1 (5 bases). CDR3 length equals 14 residues. Germline V gives CDR1 KGHSH, CDR2 LQKENI. Between the trimmed V and J ends, which lost 3 bases and 4 bases, there was a span of 12 bases. The CDR3 is CASSPEGSAYGYTF. CDR3 sequence (DNA): TGTGCCAGCTCACCTGAGGGGTCAGCCTATGGCTACACCTTC.

The chain uses TRBV5-5 and TRBJ2-7; perhaps D is TRBD1 or TRBD2 (6 bases each). With 2 bases removed from V and 7 bases from J, the gap between germline ends came to 22 bases. Looked up from germline, CDR1 is SGHKS and CDR2 is YYEKEE (reference sequence). This CDR3 region has 16 residues. The chain's CDR3 is CASSFRPSAGGGEQYF. CDR3 nucleotide sequence: TGTGCCAGCAGCTTTAGGCCTAGCGCAGGAGGGGGTGAGCAGTACTTC.

This chain links TRBV6-1 with TRBJ2-6; TRBD1 matches at 7 bases. Trimming at V came to 4 bases and at J to 0 bases, leaving 6 bases not matched to a gene. This CDR3 spans 17 amino acids. Germline V gives CDR1 MNHNS, CDR2 SASEGT. The DNA of the CDR3 is TGTGCCAGCAGTGTACAGGGGTTAAGCTCTGGGGCCAACGTCCTGACTTTC. Translating gives CASSVQGLSSGANVLTF.